Following are 21 T cell receptor beta chains from one sample sequenced in a study of control samples from healthy donors and cancer patients. Assay: immunoSEQ multiplex PCR; the TCRdb copy retains only in-frame clones and omits some. The repertoire has about 140,000 clones, roughly 89% of them found once; the top ten carry 4% to 5.5%. The material sequenced was blood. These receptors all come from a man aged 25 to 45 in good health.

The rearrangement joins TRBV3-1 (or the pseudogene TRBV3-2) to TRBJ2-7; 11 bases line up with TRBD2. The germline CDR1 and CDR2 sequences are LGHDT and YNNKEL (reference sequence). V lost 0 bases to trimming and J lost 13 bases; unmatched junction nucleotides: 11. This CDR3 region has 15 residues. The CDR3 sequence: CASSQDRLAGGPSYF. The CDR3 DNA is TGTGCCAGCAGCCAAGATCGCCTAGCGGGAGGCCCTTCTTACTTC.

The chain joins TRBV6-5 to TRBJ1-5, with no clear D. The CDR3 consists of 13 residues. The ends were cut back, 2 bases at V and 9 bases at J, with 11 bases in the middle. The germline gives CDR1 MNHEY, CDR2 SVGAGI. The CDR3 sequence is CASSYGRWGPQHF. The CDR3 DNA reads as TGTGCCAGCAGTTACGGACGATGGGGGCCCCAGCATTTT.

This clone was recorded once. This chain uses TRBV11-2 with TRBJ2-5; D is unclear. Germline CDR1 SGHAT, CDR2 FQNNGV. V was shortened by 5 bases and J by 2 bases, with 12 bases between the two germline ends. The CDR3 totals 14 residues. The CDR3 nucleotides are TGTGCCAGCAGCCCGAGAGGAGTACAAGAGACCCAGTACTTC. This translates into CASSPRGVQETQYF.

This clone was seen once. CDR3 DNA: TGTGCCTGGGGGGGCATCGGGAGATATGGCTACACCTTC. Amino acid sequence: CAWGGIGRYGYTF. The chain joins TRBV30 to TRBJ1-2, with D perhaps matching TRBD1 (6 bases). The V end lost 5 bases, the J end lost 5 bases, and 15 bases lay between the germline ends. The CDR3 covers 13 residues. Germline CDR1 is GTSNPN and CDR2 is SVGIG (reference sequence).

The chain joins TRBV7-2 to TRBJ2-1; TRBD2 matches at 8 bases. In germline, CDR1 is SGHTA, CDR2 FQGNSA. There are 15 residues in the CDR3. With 6 bases clipped from V and 0 bases from J, the junction kept 4 bases outside the gene matches. The CDR3 DNA follows: TGTGCCAGCAGATCCGGACTAGCCTCCTACAATGAGCAGTTCTTC. It codes for CASRSGLASYNEQFF.

The rearrangement links TRBV7-8 to TRBJ1-3, with a possible D match to TRBD1 (6 bases). The CDR3 sequence is 14 residues long. Germline V CDR1 and CDR2: SGHVS, FQNEAQ. Trimming left V 3 bases short and J 4 bases short, with 10 bases between. This chain's CDR3 is CASSFTGSGNTIYF. CDR3 DNA sequence: TGTGCCAGCAGCTTTACAGGGTCAGGAAACACCATATATTTT.

This clone was seen a single time. The V and J genes are TRBV9 and TRBJ2-1, with 7 positions matching TRBD2. Germline V gene sequence: CDR1 SGDLS, CDR2 YYNGEE. The CDR3 consists of 16 residues. V lost 4 bases, J lost 0 bases, and 7 bases stayed unmatched. CDR3 coding DNA: TGTGCCAGCAGCCAGGCACTAGCGACCTCCTACAATGAGCAGTTCTTC. Translation gives CASSQALATSYNEQFF.

This clone showed up just once. J is TRBJ2-3 and V is TRBV5-1; tentatively, D is TRBD1 (6 bases). Germline lookup yields CDR1 SGHRS and CDR2 YFSETQ. V lost 4 bases and J lost 3, with 12 bases in between. The CDR3 runs 14 residues. The CDR3 protein is CASSPQGITDTQYF. The CDR3 coding sequence is TGCGCCAGCAGCCCACAGGGTATTACAGATACGCAGTATTTT.

V usage is TRBV27 and J usage is TRBJ2-5; D is uncertain. This CDR3 is 13 amino acids long. Trimming pared 5 bases from V and 5 bases from J, leaving 12 bases between. Germline values: CDR1 MNHEY, CDR2 SMNVEV (reference sequence). CDR3 nucleotide sequence: TGTGCCAGCAGTCCAGACGCTCGGGAGACCCAGTACTTC. This gives the protein CASSPDARETQYF.

The V and J genes are TRBV4-2 and TRBJ2-2, with no clear D. The CDR3 consists of 14 residues. V was cut by 5 bases and J by 1 base, with 8 bases left in between. CDR1 and CDR2 (germline): LGHNA, YNFKEQ. CDR3 region: CASSSQMNTGELFF. The CDR3 DNA is TGTGCCAGCAGCTCACAGATGAACACCGGGGAGCTGTTTTTT.

V usage is TRBV24-1 and J usage is TRBJ1-5; D might be TRBD1 (5 bases). Trimming pared 4 bases from V and 5 bases from J, leaving 8 bases between. Germline CDR1 and CDR2: KGHDR and SFDVKD. The CDR3 consists of 13 residues. In DNA form, the CDR3 reads TGTGCCACCAGTGACAGGGACCATCAGCCCCAGCATTTT. This gives the protein CATSDRDHQPQHF.

The chain combines TRBV10-3 with TRBJ2-7; TRBD1 matches 12 bases. This CDR3 is 14 amino acids long. Germline CDR1 reads ENHRY; CDR2 reads SYGVKD. After removal of 10 bases from V and 6 bases from J, the junction contained 10 bases not matched to a gene. CDR3 in DNA: TGTGCCACCGGCACCGGGACAGGGGGCTTCGAGCAGTACTTC. Its translation: CATGTGTGGFEQYF.

This chain joins TRBV19 and TRBJ2-3; 11 bases agree with TRBD2. CDR1 is LNHDA, CDR2 SQIVND, per germline (reference sequence). The length of the CDR3 is 16 residues. V was clipped by 5 bases and J by 2 bases; unmatched bases: 6. The CDR3 loop is CASSGMTSGVTDTQYF. The CDR3 DNA is TGTGCCAGTAGTGGCATGACTAGCGGGGTCACAGATACGCAGTATTTT.

The V and J genes are TRBV6-1 and TRBJ2-7, with D possibly TRBD1 on 5 matching bases. V was pared by 6 bases and J by 3 bases, with 12 bases between. CDR1 and CDR2 from the germline V gene are MNHNS and SASEGT. CDR3 length equals 13 residues. As DNA, the CDR3 is TGTGCCAGCAGCAAGAGCAGGGACTACGAGCAGTACTTC. The encoded protein is CASSKSRDYEQYF.

This sequence joins TRBV2 and TRBJ1-4; 8 bases match TRBD1. The CDR3 has 14 amino acids. J was trimmed by 6 bases and V by 6 bases; bases with no gene match: 6. Germline lookup yields CDR1 SNHLY and CDR2 FYNNEI. The CDR3 loop is CASSWDRWDEKLFF. The DNA for the CDR3 is TGTGCCAGCAGCTGGGACAGGTGGGATGAAAAACTGTTTTTT.

The chain is built from TRBV21-1 and TRBJ2-3; the D segment call TRBD2 is taken from the table without a DNA check. TRBV21-1 is annotated as a pseudogene. The CDR3 runs to 16 residues. The CDR3 sequence is CASSKYPAGCTDTQYF. The CDR3 DNA is TGTGCCAGCAGCAAATATCCAGCGGGGTGCACAGATACGCAGTATTTT.

The chain is built from TRBV20-1 and TRBJ1-2; D remains unclear. V lost 7 bases and J lost 5, with 2 bases in between. The germline V gene encodes CDR1 DFQATT and CDR2 SNEGSKA (reference sequence). CDR3 length equals 8 residues. The CDR3 loop reads CSGYGYTF. CDR3 nucleotide sequence: TGCAGTGGTTATGGCTACACCTTC.

This chain connects TRBV5-1 to TRBJ2-5, with 7 bases that match TRBD2. Germline trimming cut 0 bases from V and 5 bases from J; bases unmatched to any gene: 13. This CDR3 contains 17 residues. From germline, CDR1 is SGHRS and CDR2 YFSETQ. This chain's CDR3 is CASSLVPSGPLRETQYF. Written as DNA, the CDR3 is TGCGCCAGCAGCTTGGTGCCTAGCGGACCACTCCGGGAGACCCAGTACTTC.

V and J are TRBV7-2 and TRBJ2-2; TRBD1 matches at 10 bases. The V segment lost 5 bases and the J segment 5 bases; nucleotides outside the gene matches: 8. The CDR3 totals 16 residues. Germline V lookup: CDR1 SGHTA, CDR2 FQGNSA. Written as DNA, the CDR3 is TGTGCCAGCAGCCACAGCCGGGACAGGGGTACCGGGGAGCTGTTTTTT. Translated: CASSHSRDRGTGELFF.

The genes are TRBV9 and TRBJ2-2, with D possibly TRBD1 on 5 matching bases. Trimming pared 0 bases from V and 2 bases from J, leaving 8 bases between. Germline-derived CDR1 and CDR2 are SGDLS and YYNGEE. CDR3 length: 15 residues. CDR3: CASSVVGQNTGELFF. In DNA, the CDR3 is TGTGCCAGCAGCGTAGTTGGACAAAACACCGGGGAGCTGTTTTTT.

The rearrangement links TRBV12-3 or TRBV12-4 to TRBJ1-5, with unresolved D. The CDR3 sequence is 13 residues long. Trimming stripped 1 base from V and 5 bases from J, with 6 bases between. CDR3 sequence reads: CASSLGPYQPQHF. For the CDR3, the DNA is TGTGCCAGCAGTTTAGGTCCCTATCAGCCCCAGCATTTT.